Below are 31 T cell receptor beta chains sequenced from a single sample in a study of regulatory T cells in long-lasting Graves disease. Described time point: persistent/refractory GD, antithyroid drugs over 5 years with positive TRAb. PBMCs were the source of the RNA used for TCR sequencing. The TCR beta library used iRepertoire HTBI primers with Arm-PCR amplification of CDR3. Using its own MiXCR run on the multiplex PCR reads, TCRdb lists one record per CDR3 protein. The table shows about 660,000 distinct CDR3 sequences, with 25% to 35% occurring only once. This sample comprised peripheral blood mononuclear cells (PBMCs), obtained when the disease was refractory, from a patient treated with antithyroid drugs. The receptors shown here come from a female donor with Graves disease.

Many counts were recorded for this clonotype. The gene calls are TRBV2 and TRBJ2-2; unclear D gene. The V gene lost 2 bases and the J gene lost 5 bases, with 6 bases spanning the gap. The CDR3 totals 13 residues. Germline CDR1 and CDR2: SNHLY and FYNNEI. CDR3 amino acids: CASSESWTGELFF. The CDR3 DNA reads TGTGCCAGCAGTGAATCTTGGACCGGGGAGCTGTTTTTT.

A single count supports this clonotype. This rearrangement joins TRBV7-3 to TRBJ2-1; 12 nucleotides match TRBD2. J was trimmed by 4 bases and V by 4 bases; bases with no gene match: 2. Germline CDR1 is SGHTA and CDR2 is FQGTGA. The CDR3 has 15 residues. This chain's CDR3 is CASSSTSGGYNEQFF. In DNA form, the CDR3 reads TGTGCCAGCAGCTCGACTAGCGGGGGTTACAATGAGCAGTTCTTC.

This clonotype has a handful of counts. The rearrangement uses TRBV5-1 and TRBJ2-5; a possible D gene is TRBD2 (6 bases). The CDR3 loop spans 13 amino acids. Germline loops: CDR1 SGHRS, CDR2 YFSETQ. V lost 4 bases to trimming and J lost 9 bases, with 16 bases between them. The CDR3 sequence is CASSHSGDPAQYF. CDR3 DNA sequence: TGCGCCAGCAGCCATTCGGGGGATCCGGCCCAGTACTTC.

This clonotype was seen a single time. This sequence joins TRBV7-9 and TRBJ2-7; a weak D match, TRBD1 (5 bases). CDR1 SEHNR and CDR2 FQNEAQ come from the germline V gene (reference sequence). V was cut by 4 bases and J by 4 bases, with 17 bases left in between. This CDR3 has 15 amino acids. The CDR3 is CASSSSSQGWYEQYF. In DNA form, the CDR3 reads TGTGCCAGCAGCTCATCGTCGCAGGGATGGTACGAGCAGTACTTC.

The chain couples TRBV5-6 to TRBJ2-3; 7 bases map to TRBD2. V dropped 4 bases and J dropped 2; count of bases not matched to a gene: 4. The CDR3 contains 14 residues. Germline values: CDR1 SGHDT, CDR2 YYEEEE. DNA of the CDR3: TGTGCCAGCAGCACCGGGACTAACACAGATACGCAGTATTTT. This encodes CASSTGTNTDTQYF.

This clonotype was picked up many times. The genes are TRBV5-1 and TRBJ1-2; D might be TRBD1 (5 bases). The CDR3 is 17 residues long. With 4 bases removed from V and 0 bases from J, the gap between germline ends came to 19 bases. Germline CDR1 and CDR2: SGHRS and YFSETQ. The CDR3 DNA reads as TGCGCCAGCAGCGGCTTCTCGAACAGGCGCTCTAACTATGGCTACACCTTC. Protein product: CASSGFSNRRSNYGYTF.

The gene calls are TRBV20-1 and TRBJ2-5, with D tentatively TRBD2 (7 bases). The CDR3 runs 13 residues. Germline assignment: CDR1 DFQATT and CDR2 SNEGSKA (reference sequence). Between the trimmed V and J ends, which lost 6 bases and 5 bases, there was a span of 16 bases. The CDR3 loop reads CSALEGGGETQYF. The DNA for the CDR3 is TGCAGTGCCTTAGAGGGGGGAGGGGAGACCCAGTACTTC.

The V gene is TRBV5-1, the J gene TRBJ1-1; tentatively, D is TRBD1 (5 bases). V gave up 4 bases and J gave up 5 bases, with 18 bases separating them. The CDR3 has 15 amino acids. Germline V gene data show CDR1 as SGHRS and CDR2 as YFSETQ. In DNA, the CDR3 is TGCGCCAGCAGCCTTGGGGCCCTCTCGGAAACTGAAGCTTTCTTT. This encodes CASSLGALSETEAFF.

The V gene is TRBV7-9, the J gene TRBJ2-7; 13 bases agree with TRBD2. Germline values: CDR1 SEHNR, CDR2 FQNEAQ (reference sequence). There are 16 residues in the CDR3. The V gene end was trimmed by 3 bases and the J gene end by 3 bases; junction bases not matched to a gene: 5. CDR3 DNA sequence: TGTGCCAGCAGCTTCTACCGGACTAGCGGGAGCTACGAGCAGTACTTC. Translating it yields CASSFYRTSGSYEQYF.

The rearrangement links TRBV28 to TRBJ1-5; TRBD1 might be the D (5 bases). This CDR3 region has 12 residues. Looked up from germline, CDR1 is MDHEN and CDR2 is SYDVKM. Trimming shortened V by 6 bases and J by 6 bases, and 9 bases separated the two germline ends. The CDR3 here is CASSYRFQPQHF. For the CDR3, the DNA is TGTGCCAGCAGCTACAGGTTTCAGCCCCAGCATTTT.

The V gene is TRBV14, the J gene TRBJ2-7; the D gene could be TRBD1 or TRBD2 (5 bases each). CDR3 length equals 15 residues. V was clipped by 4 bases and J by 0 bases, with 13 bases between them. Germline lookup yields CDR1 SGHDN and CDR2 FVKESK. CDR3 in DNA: TGTGCCAGCAGCCCGGGACCCACGGGCTCCTACGAGCAGTACTTC. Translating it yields CASSPGPTGSYEQYF.

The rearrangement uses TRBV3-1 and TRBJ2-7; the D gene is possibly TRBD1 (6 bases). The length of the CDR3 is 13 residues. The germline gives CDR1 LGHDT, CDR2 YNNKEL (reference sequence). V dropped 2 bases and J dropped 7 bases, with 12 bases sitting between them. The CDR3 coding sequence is TGTGCCAGCAGCCAAAGACCCCAGGGGGAGCAGTACTTC. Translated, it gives CASSQRPQGEQYF.

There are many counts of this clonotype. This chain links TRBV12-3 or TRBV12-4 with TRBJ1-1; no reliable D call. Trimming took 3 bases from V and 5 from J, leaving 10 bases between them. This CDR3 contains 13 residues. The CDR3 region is CASSFKGGTEAFF. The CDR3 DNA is TGTGCCAGCAGTTTCAAGGGAGGTACTGAAGCTTTCTTT.

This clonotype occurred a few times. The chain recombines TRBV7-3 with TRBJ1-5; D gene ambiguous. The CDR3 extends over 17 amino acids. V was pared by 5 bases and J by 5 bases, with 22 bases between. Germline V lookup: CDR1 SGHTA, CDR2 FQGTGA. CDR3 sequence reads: CASSPPEKRSSYQPQHF. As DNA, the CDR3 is TGTGCCAGCAGCCCCCCGGAGAAGAGATCGAGTTATCAGCCCCAGCATTTT.

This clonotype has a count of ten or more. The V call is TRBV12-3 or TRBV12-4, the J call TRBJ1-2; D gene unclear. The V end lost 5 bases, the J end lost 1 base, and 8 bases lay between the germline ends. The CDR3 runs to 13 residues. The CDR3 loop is CASSPQYNYGYTF. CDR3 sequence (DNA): TGTGCCAGCAGTCCACAGTATAACTATGGCTACACCTTC.

The CDR3 coding sequence is TGTGCCAGCAGTTGGGGGACCCCGAATCAGCCCCAGCATTTT. Amino acids: CASSWGTPNQPQHF. The gene calls are TRBV6-5 and TRBJ1-5, with D possibly matching TRBD1 (5 bases). The CDR3 runs 14 residues. Germline V gives CDR1 MNHEY, CDR2 SVGAGI. Trimming shortened V by 4 bases and J by 4 bases, and 11 bases separated the two germline ends.

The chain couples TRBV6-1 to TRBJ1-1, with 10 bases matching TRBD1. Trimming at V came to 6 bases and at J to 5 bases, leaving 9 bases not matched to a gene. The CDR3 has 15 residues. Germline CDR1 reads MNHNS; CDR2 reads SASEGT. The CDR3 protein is CASRRTGTGETEAFF. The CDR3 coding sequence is TGTGCCAGCAGAAGAACCGGGACAGGGGAAACTGAAGCTTTCTTT.

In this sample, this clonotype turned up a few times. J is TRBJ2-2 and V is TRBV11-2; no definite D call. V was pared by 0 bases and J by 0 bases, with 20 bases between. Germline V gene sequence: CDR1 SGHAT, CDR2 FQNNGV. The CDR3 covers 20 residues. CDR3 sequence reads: CASSLEVSPVPISNTGELFF. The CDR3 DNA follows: TGTGCCAGCAGCTTAGAGGTCTCCCCCGTCCCTATATCGAACACCGGGGAGCTGTTTTTT.

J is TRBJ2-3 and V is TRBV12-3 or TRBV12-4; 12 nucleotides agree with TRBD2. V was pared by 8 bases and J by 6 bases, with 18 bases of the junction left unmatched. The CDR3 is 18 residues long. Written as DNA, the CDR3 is TGTGCCAGCGCCAAGGGGGGACTTGGACTAGCGGGACCTGATACGCAGTATTTT. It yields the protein CASAKGGLGLAGPDTQYF.

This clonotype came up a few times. The CDR3 protein is CASGLLVSSGELFF. CDR3 DNA sequence: TGTGCCAGCGGGCTACTAGTATCGTCCGGGGAGCTGTTTTTT. The J gene is TRBJ2-2, the V gene TRBV6-1; D possibly corresponds to TRBD2 (5 bases). The germline V gene has CDR1 MNHNS and CDR2 SASEGT. CDR3 length: 14 amino acids. The V end lost 8 bases, the J end lost 6 bases, and 16 bases lay between the germline ends.

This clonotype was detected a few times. The DNA of the CDR3 is TGTGCCTGGATCCCAGCGCGGGGGCGAGTTGGCTACACCTTC. Residues: CAWIPARGRVGYTF. J is TRBJ1-2 and V is TRBV30; TRBD1 is a possible D gene (6 bases). Per germline, CDR1 GTSNPN and CDR2 SVGIG (reference sequence). Trimming removed 4 bases at V and 7 bases at J, with 19 bases between. The CDR3 contains 14 residues.

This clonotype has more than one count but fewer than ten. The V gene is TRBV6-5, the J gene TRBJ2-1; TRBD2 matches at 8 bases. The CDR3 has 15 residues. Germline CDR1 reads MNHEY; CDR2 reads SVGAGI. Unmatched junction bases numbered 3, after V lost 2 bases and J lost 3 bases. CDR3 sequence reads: CASSYPSGFYNEQFF. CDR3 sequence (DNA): TGTGCCAGCAGTTACCCTAGCGGGTTCTACAATGAGCAGTTCTTC.

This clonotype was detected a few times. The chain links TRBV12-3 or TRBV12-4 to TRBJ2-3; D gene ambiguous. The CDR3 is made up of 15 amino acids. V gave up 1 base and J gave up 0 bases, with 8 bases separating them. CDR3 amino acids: CASSLVFPSTDTQYF. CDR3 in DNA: TGTGCCAGCAGTTTAGTGTTCCCTAGCACAGATACGCAGTATTTT.

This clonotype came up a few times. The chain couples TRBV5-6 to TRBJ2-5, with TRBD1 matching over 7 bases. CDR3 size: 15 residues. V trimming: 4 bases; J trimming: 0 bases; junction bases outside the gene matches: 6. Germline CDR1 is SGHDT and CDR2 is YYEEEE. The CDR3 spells CASSVIDRDQETQYF. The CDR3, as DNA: TGTGCCAGCAGCGTAATCGACAGGGACCAAGAGACCCAGTACTTC.

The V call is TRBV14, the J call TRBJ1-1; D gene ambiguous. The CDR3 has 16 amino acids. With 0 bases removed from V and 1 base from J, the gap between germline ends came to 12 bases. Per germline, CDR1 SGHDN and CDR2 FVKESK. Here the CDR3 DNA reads TGTGCCAGCAGCCAAGAGGCCCTAGGAAGGAACACTGAAGCTTTCTTT. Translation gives CASSQEALGRNTEAFF.

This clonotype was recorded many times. The CDR3 loop reads CATSTDRGRTDTEAFF. CDR3 nucleotides: TGTGCCACCAGCACAGACAGGGGGCGGACGGACACTGAAGCTTTCTTT. V and J are TRBV15 and TRBJ1-1; 10 nucleotides line up with TRBD1. After removal of 4 bases from V and 3 bases from J, the junction contained 8 bases not matched to a gene. Germline V gives CDR1 LNHNV, CDR2 YYDKDF (reference sequence). There are 16 residues in the CDR3. The full variable domain, rest sourced from reference TRBV15 and TRBJ1-1, is DAMVIQNPRYQVTQFGKPVTLSCSQTLNHNVMYWYQQKSSQAPKLLFHYYDKDFNNEADTPDNFQSRRPNTSFCFLDIRSPGLGDTAMYLCATSTDRGRTDTEAFFGQGTRLTVV.

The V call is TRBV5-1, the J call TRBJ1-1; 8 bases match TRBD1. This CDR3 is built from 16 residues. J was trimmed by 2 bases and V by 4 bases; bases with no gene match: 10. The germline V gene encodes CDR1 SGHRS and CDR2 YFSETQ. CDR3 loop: CASSTLAGTGNTEAFF. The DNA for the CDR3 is TGCGCCAGCAGCACCCTGGCCGGGACAGGTAACACTGAAGCTTTCTTT.

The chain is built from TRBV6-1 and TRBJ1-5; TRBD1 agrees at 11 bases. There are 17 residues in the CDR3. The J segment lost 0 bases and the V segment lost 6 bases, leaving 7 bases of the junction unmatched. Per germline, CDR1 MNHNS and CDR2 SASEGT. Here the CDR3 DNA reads TGTGCCAGCAGCCGGGACAGGGGGATCCTTAGCAATCAGCCCCAGCATTTT. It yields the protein CASSRDRGILSNQPQHF.

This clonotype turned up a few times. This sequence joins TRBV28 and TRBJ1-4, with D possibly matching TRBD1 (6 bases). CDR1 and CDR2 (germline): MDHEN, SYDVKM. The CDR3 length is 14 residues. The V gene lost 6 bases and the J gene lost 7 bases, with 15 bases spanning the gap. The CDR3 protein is CASRGQLFSEKLFF. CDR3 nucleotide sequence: TGTGCCAGCAGGGGACAACTTTTTAGTGAAAAACTGTTTTTT.

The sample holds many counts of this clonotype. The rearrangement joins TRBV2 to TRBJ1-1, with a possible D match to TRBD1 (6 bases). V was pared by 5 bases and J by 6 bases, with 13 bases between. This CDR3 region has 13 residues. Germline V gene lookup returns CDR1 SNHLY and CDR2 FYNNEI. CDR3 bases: TGTGCCAGCAGTCACAGGGTAAGCGCTGAAGCTTTCTTT. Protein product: CASSHRVSAEAFF.

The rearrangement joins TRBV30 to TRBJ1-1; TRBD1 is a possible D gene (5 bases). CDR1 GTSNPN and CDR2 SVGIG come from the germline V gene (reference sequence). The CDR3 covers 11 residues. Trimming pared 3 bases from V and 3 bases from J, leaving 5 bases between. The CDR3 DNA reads TGTGCCTGGAGACAGGACACTGAAGCTTTCTTT. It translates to CAWRQDTEAFF.